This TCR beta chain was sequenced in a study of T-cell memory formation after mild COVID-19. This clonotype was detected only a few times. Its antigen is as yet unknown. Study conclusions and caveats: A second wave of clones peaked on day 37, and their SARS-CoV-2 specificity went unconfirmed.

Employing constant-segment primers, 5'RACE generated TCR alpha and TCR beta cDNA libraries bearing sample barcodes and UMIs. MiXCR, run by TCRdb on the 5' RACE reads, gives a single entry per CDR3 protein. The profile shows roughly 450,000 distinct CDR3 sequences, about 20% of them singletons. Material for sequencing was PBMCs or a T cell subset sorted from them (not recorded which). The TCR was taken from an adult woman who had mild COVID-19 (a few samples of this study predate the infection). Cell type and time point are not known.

The CDR3 reads CATSRGGDADEQYF. As DNA, the CDR3 is TGTGCCACCAGCCGGGGGGGGGACGCCGACGAGCAGTACTTC. V and J are TRBV15 and TRBJ2-7; 8 nucleotides line up with TRBD2. Germline-derived CDR1 and CDR2 are LNHNV and YYDKDF (reference sequence). The CDR3 sequence is 14 residues long. V trimming: 5 bases; J trimming: 5 bases; junction bases outside the gene matches: 8.